This T cell receptor beta chain was found in a study of cytomegalovirus exposure and HLA in healthy donors. In the case of this clone: As yet, its antigen is unknown.

Primers included in the PCR were 60 Vbeta and 13 Jbeta primers. Method: immunoSEQ multiplex PCR; TCRdb's copy keeps in-frame clones and lacks some. The sample holds over 150,000 clones, 80% seen once. V gave up 2 bases and J gave up 4 bases, with 15 bases separating them. Germline V gives CDR1 SGDLS, CDR2 YYNGEE. This CDR3 comprises 15 residues. Regarding the study as a whole: Trimming of TCR beta V- and J-genes showed a link, identified in a later analysis, to a missense DCLRE1C variant. Diagnosis of cytomegalovirus status made by the classifier reportedly showed high specificity and sensitivity. Presence/absence analyses supposed approximately even sequencing depth among donors.

This rearrangement joins TRBV9 to TRBJ1-2, with a tentative D call TRBD1 (6 bases). This clonotype was sampled from a woman aged 50 to 60 in good health and CMV-seropositive. Material: PBMCs. The CDR3 loop reads CASSVATGGGYGYTF. The CDR3 nucleotides read TGTGCCAGCAGCGTCGCGACGGGGGGCGGCTATGGCTACACCTTC.